The next 9 T cell receptor beta chains were all read from a single sample in a study of blood T cell repertoires in COVID-19. The protocol was immunoSEQ multiplex PCR, while the TCRdb copy is restricted to in-frame clones and leaves out a portion. The sample yields some 220,000 clones, 75% to 85% seen once. Material for sequencing was peripheral blood. The receptors here all came from a woman aged 25 to 39 with COVID-19, enrolled during active disease.

This sequence joins TRBV30 and TRBJ2-7; D perhaps matches TRBD1 (5 bases). Germline V lookup: CDR1 GTSNPN, CDR2 SVGIG (reference sequence). This CDR3 is built from 10 residues. V gave up 7 bases and J gave up 10 bases, with 14 bases separating them. The CDR3 DNA is TGTGCCTTCGAGCAAGGACATCAGTACTTC. It is translated as CAFEQGHQYF.

This chain joins TRBV19 and TRBJ1-1, with D perhaps TRBD1 (6 bases). V lost 6 bases to trimming and J lost 5 bases, with 10 bases between them. The CDR3 totals 12 residues. Looked up from germline, CDR1 is LNHDA and CDR2 is SQIVND (reference sequence). The CDR3 sequence is CASSAQGTEAFF. CDR3 DNA sequence: TGTGCCAGTAGCGCCCAGGGGACTGAAGCTTTCTTT.

This chain uses TRBV3-1 (or the pseudogene TRBV3-2) with TRBJ2-2; D is uncertain. CDR1 is LGHDT, CDR2 YNNKEL, per germline (reference sequence). Trimming removed 4 bases from V and 3 bases from J, with 9 bases in between. This CDR3 is built from 14 residues. The CDR3, as DNA: TGTGCCAGCAGCCCACCTACAGACACCGGGGAGCTGTTTTTT. It is translated as CASSPPTDTGELFF.

The chain links TRBV2 to TRBJ2-3; TRBD2 agrees at 11 bases. Looked up from germline, CDR1 is SNHLY and CDR2 is FYNNEI. V shed 6 bases, J shed 3 bases, and the junction held 11 bases outside the gene matches. The CDR3 consists of 17 residues. This chain's CDR3 is CASSVRTSGSSTDTQYF. CDR3 nucleotides: TGTGCCAGCAGCGTCCGCACTAGCGGGAGTAGTACAGATACGCAGTATTTT. Together with reference TRBV2 and TRBJ2-3, the CDR3 gives the full variable domain: EPEVTQTPSHQVTQMGQEVILRCVPISNHLYFYWYRQILGQKVEFLVSFYNNEISEKSEIFDDQFSVERPDGSNFTLKIRSTKLEDSAMYFCASSVRTSGSSTDTQYFGPGTRLTVL.

This chain links TRBV7-9 with TRBJ1-1; D unclear. This CDR3 has 14 amino acids. Trimming shortened V by 5 bases and J by 10 bases, and 20 bases separated the two germline ends. Germline lookup yields CDR1 SEHNR and CDR2 FQNEAQ (reference sequence). CDR3 in amino acids: CASSELRLSLAAFF. The CDR3, as DNA: TGTGCCAGCAGCGAGCTTCGACTGTCTCTGGCAGCTTTCTTT.

The chain is built from TRBV6-4 and TRBJ2-1, with 7 bases identical to TRBD2. The CDR3 extends over 13 amino acids. CDR1 and CDR2 from the germline V gene are MRHNA and SNTAGT. Unmatched junction bases numbered 7, after V lost 4 bases and J lost 10 bases. The CDR3 DNA is TGTGCCAGCAGTGGGGAGGGGTTCGGCGAGCAGTTCTTC. As protein: CASSGEGFGEQFF.

This clone has a single count. This rearrangement joins TRBV19 to TRBJ2-2, with D tentatively TRBD1 (5 bases). Deletions cut 3 bases from V and 6 bases from J, with 14 bases between. This CDR3 is built from 15 residues. Germline CDR1 is LNHDA and CDR2 is SQIVND (reference sequence). CDR3 coding DNA: TGTGCCAGTAGTATTTTTTCAGGGTCGGCCGGGGAGCTGTTTTTT. Its translation is CASSIFSGSAGELFF.

This clone appeared a few times. The gene calls are TRBV27 and TRBJ1-2; D gene ambiguous. Germline V gene data show CDR1 as MNHEY and CDR2 as SMNVEV (reference sequence). V was clipped by 2 bases and J by 1 base, with 8 bases between them. This CDR3 has 14 amino acids. The CDR3 spells CASSLAGRNYGYTF. The CDR3 DNA follows: TGTGCCAGCAGTTTAGCTGGGCGTAACTATGGCTACACCTTC.

The V and J genes are TRBV29-1 and TRBJ1-5; D is uncertain. The ends were cut back, 4 bases at V and 4 bases at J, with 11 bases in the middle. Per germline, CDR1 SQVTM and CDR2 ANQGSEA. The CDR3 extends over 13 amino acids. The CDR3 region is CSVGPGTNQPQHF. CDR3 DNA: TGCAGCGTTGGACCGGGAACTAATCAGCCCCAGCATTTT.